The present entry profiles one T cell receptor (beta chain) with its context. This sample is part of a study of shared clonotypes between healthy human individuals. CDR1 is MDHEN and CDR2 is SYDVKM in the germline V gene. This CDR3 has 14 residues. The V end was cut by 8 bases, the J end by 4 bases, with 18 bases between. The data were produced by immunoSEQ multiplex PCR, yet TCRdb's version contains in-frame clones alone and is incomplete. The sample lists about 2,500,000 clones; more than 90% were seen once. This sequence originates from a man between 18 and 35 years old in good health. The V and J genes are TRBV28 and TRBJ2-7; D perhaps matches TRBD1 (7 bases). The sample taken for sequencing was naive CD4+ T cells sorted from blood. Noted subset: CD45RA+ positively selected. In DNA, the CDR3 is TGTGCCAGCCTTAGCCAGGGGGAGGTTTACGAGCAGTACTTC. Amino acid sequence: CASLSQGEVYEQYF.